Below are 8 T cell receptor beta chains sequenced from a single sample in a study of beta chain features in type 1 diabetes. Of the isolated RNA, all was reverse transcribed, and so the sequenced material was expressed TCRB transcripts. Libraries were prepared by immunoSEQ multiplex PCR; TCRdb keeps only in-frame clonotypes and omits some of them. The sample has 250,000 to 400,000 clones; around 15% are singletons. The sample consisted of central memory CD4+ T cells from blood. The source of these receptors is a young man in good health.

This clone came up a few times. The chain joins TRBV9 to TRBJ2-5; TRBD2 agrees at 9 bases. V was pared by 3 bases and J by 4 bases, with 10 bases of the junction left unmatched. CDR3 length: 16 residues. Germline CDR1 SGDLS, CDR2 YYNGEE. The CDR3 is CASSGGSGRSGETQYF. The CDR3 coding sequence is TGTGCCAGCAGCGGAGGTAGCGGGAGATCTGGAGAGACCCAGTACTTC.

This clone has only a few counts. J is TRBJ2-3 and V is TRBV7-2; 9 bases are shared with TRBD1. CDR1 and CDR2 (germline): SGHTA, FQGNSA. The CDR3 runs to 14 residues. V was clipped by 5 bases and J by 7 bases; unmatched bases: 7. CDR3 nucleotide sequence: TGTGCCAGCAGCCTTGGGACAGGGTTGAATACGCAGTATTTT. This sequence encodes CASSLGTGLNTQYF.

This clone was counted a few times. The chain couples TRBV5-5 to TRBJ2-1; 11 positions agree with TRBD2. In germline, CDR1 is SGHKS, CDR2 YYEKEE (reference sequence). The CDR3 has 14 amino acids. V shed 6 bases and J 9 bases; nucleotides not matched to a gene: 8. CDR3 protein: CASKKLAGETEQFF. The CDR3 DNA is TGTGCCAGCAAAAAACTAGCGGGAGAGACTGAGCAGTTCTTC.

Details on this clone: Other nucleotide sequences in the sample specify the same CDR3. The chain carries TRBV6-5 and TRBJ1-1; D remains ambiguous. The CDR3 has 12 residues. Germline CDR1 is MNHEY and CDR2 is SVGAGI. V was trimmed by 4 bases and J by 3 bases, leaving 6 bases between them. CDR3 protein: CASSSGDTEAFF. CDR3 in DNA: TGTGCCAGCAGTTCAGGTGACACTGAAGCTTTCTTT.

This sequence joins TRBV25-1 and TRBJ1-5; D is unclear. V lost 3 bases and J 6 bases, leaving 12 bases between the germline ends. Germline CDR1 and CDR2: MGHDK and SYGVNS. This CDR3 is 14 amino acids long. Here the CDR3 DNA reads TGTGCCAGCAGTGAGTCGGGTATGAGTCAGCCCCAGCATTTT. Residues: CASSESGMSQPQHF. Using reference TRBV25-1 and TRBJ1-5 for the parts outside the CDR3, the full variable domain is EADIYQTPRYLVIGTGKKITLECSQTMGHDKMYWYQQDPGMELHLIHYSYGVNSTEKGDLSSESTVSRIRTEHFPLTLESARPSHTSQYLCASSESGMSQPQHFGDGTRLSIL.

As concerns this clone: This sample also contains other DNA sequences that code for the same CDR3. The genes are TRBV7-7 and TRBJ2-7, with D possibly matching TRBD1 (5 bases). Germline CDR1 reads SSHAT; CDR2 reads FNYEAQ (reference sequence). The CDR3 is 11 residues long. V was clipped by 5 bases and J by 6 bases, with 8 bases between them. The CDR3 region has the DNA TGTGCCAGCAGCCCCCAGGGCGAGCAGTACTTC. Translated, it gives CASSPQGEQYF.

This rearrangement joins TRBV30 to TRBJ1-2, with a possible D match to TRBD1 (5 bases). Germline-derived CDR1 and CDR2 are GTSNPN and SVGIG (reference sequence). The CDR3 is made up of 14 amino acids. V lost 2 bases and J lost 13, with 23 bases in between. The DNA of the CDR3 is TGTGCCTGGAGTCCCGGCACGGGACGGGTCCGTTCCACCTTC. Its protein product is CAWSPGTGRVRSTF.

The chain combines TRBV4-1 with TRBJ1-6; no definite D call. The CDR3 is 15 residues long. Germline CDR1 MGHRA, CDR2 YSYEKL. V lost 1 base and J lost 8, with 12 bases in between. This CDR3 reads CASSQVQPSYSPLHF. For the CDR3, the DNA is TGCGCCAGCAGCCAAGTACAGCCCAGTTATTCACCCCTCCACTTT.